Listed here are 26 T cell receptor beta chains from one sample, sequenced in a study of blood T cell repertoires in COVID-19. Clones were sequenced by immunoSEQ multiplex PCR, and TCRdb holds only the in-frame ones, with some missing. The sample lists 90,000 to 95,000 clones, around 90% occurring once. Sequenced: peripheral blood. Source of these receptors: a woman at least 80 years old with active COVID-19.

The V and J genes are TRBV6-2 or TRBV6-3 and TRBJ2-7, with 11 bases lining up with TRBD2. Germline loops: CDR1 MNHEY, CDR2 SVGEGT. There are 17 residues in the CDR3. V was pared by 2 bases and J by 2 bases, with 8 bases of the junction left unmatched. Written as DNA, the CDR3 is TGTGCCAGCAGTTACGGGCTAGCGGGAGGTTTGACCTACGAGCAGTACTTC. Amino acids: CASSYGLAGGLTYEQYF.

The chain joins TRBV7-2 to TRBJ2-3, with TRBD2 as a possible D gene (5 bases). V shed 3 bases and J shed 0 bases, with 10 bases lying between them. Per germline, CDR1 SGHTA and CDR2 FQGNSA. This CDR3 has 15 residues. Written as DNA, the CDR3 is TGTGCCAGCAGCTTGGAGGACCCGAGCACAGATACGCAGTATTTT. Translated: CASSLEDPSTDTQYF. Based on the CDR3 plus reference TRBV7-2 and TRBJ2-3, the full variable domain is GAGVSQSPSNKVTEKGKDVELRCDPISGHTALYWYRQSLGQGLEFLIYFQGNSAPDKSGLPSDRFSAERTGGSVSTLTIQRTQQEDSAVYLCASSLEDPSTDTQYFGPGTRLTVL.

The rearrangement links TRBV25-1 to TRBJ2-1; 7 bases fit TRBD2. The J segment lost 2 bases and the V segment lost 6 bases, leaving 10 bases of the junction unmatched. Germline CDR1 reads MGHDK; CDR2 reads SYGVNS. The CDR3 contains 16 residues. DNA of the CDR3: TGTGCCAGCAGCCATGGGACTAACCCAGCCTACAATGAGCAGTTCTTC. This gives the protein CASSHGTNPAYNEQFF. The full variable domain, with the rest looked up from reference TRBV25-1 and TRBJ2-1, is EADIYQTPRYLVIGTGKKITLECSQTMGHDKMYWYQQDPGMELHLIHYSYGVNSTEKGDLSSESTVSRIRTEHFPLTLESARPSHTSQYLCASSHGTNPAYNEQFFGPGTRLTVL.

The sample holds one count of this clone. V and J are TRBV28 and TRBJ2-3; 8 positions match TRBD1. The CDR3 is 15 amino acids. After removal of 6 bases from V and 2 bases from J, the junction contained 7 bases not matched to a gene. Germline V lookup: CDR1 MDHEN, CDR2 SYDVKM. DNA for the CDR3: TGTGCCAGCAGGCTTGAGGACAGGGACACAGATACGCAGTATTTT. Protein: CASRLEDRDTDTQYF. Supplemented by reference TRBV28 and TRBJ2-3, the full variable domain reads DVKVTQSSRYLVKRTGEKVFLECVQDMDHENMFWYRQDPGLGLRLIYFSYDVKMKEKGDIPEGYSVSREKKERFSLILESASTNQTSMYLCASRLEDRDTDTQYFGPGTRLTVL.

CDR3 coding DNA: TGTGCCAGCACCCCACAGGGTTATTTAAGTCAGCCCCAGCATTTT. It codes for CASTPQGYLSQPQHF. The rearrangement uses TRBV28 and TRBJ1-5, with D possibly TRBD1 on 6 matching bases. The length of the CDR3 is 15 residues. Germline assignment: CDR1 MDHEN and CDR2 SYDVKM. Between the trimmed V and J ends, which lost 7 bases and 6 bases, there was a span of 19 bases.

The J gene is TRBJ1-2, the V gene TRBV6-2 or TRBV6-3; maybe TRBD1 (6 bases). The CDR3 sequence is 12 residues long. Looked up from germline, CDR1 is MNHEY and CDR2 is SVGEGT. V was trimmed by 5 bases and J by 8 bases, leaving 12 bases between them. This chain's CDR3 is CASSLQGTGYTF. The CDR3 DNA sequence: TGTGCCAGCAGTCTACAGGGTACCGGCTACACCTTC.

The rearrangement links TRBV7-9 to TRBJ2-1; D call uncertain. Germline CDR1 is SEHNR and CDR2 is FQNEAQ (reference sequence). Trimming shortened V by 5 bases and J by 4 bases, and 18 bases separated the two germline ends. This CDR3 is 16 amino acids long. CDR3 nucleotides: TGTGCCAGCAGCCCCGTCTCCGCGGTAAAATACAATGAGCAGTTCTTC. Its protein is CASSPVSAVKYNEQFF.

The CDR3 is CASRGDSGEQYF. For the CDR3, the DNA is TGTGCCAGCAGGGGGGACAGTGGCGAGCAGTACTTC. The rearrangement uses TRBV2 and TRBJ2-7, with 7 bases matching TRBD1. Germline V gene lookup returns CDR1 SNHLY and CDR2 FYNNEI. V lost 6 bases and J lost 6; bases outside the gene matches: 5. The CDR3 loop spans 12 amino acids.

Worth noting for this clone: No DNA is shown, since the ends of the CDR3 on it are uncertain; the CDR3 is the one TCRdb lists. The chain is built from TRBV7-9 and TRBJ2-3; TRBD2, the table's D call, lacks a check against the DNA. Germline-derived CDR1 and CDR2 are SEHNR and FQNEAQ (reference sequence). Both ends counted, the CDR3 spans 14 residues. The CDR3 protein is CASSFGSGADTQYF.

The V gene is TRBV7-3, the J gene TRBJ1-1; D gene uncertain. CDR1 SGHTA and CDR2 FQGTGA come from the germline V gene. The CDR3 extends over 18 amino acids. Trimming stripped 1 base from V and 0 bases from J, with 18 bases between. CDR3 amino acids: CASSLSPRGRGMNTEAFF. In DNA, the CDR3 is TGTGCCAGCAGCTTAAGTCCACGAGGGCGGGGTATGAACACTGAAGCTTTCTTT.

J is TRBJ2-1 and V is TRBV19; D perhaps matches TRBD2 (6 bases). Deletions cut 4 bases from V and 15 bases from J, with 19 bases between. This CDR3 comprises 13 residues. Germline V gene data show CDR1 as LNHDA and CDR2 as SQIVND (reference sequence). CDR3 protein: CASSTFPGAGPFF. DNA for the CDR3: TGTGCCAGTAGTACGTTCCCTGGGGCGGGGCCGTTCTTC.

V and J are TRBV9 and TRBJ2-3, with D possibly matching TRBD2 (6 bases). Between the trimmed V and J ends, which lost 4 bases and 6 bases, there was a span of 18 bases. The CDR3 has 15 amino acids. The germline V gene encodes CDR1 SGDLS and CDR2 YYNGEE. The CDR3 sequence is CASSSRRALGDTQYF. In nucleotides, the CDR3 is TGTGCCAGCAGCTCGCGGAGGGCCTTAGGCGATACGCAGTATTTT.

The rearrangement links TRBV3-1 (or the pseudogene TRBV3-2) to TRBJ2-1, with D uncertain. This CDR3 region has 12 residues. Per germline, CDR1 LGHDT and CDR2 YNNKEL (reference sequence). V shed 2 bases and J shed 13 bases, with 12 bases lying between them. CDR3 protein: CASSQSGYKQFF. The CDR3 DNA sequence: TGTGCCAGCAGCCAATCGGGTTACAAACAGTTCTTC.

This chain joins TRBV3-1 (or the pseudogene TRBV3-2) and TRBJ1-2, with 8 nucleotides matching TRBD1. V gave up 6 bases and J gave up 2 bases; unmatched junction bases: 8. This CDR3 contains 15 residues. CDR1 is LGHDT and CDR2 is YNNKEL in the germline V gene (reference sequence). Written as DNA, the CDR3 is TGTGCCAGCAGTCAGATAACAGGGGGGAACTATGGCTACACCTTC. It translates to CASSQITGGNYGYTF.

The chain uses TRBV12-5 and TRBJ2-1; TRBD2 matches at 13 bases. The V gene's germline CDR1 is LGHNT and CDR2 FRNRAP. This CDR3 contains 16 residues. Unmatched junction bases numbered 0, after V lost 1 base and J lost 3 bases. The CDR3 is CASGLGTSGSYNEQFF. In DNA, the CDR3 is TGTGCTAGTGGTTTGGGGACTAGCGGGAGCTACAATGAGCAGTTCTTC.

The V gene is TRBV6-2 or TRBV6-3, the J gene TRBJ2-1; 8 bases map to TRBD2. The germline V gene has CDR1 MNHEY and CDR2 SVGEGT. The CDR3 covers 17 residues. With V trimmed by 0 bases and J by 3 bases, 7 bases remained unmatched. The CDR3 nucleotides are TGTGCCAGCAGTTACTCTGGGACTAGGGGGGTCTACAATGAGCAGTTCTTC. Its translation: CASSYSGTRGVYNEQFF.

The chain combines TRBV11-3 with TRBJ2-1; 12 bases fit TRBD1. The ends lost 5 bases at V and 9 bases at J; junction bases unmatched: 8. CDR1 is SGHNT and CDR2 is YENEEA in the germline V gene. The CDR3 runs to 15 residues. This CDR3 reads CASSPRDRGRGEQFF. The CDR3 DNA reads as TGTGCCAGCAGCCCAAGGGACAGGGGGCGTGGTGAGCAGTTCTTC.

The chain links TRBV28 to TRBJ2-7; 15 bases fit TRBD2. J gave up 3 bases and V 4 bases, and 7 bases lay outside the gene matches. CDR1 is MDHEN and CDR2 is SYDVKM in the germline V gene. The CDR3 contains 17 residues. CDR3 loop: CASSSPGLAGGGYEQYF. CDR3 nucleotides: TGTGCCAGCAGTTCCCCGGGACTAGCGGGAGGAGGCTACGAGCAGTACTTC.

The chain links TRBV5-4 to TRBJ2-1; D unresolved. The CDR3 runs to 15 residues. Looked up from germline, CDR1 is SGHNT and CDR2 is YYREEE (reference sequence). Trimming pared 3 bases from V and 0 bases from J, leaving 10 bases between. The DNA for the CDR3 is TGTGCCAGCAGCTCTGAGCGTTTCTCCTACAATGAGCAGTTCTTC. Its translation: CASSSERFSYNEQFF.

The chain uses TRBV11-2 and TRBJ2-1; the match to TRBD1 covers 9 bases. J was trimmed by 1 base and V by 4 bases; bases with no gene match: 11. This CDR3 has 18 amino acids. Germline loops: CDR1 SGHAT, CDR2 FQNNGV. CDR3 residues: CASSSGQGIVGSYNEQFF. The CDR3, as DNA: TGTGCCAGCAGCTCGGGACAGGGAATCGTGGGGTCCTACAATGAGCAGTTCTTC.

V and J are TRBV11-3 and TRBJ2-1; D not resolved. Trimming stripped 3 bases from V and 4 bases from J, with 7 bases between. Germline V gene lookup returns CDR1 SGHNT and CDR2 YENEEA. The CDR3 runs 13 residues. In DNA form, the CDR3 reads TGTGCCAGCAGCTTCGGAGTATACAATGAGCAGTTCTTC. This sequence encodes CASSFGVYNEQFF.

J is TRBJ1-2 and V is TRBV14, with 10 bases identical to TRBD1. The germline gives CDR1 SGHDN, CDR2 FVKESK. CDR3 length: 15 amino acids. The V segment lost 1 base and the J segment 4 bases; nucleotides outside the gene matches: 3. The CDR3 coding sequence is TGTGCCAGCAGCCAAGGGGACAGGGGTTCCTATGGCTACACCTTC. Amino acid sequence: CASSQGDRGSYGYTF.

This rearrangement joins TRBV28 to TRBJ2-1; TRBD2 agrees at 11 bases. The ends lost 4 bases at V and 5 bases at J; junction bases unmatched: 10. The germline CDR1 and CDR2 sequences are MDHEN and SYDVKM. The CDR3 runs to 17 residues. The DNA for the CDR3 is TGTGCCAGCAGTTCTGACCGGTGGGGACTAGCGGACAATGAGCAGTTCTTC. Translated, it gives CASSSDRWGLADNEQFF.

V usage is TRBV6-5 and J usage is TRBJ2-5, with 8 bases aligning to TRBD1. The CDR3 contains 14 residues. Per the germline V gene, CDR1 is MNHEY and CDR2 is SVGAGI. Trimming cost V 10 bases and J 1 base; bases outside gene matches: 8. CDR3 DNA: TGTGCCACGGACTTAGACAGGGGCCAAGAGACCCAGTACTTC. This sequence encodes CATDLDRGQETQYF.

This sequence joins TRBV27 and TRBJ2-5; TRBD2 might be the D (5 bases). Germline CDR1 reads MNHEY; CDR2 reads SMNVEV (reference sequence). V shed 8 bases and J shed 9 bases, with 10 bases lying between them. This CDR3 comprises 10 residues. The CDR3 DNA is TGTGCCAGCGAATCGGGGTCCCAGTACTTC. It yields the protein CASESGSQYF.

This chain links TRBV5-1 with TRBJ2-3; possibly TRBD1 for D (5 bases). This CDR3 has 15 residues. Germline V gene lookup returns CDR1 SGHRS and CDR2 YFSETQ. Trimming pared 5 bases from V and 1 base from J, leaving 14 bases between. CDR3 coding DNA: TGCGCCAGCAGGGCCCGTATAGGGGGCACAGATACGCAGTATTTT. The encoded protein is CASRARIGGTDTQYF.